This T cell receptor (beta chain) was sequenced in a study of HIV-infected children after antiretroviral therapy interruption. Across the study: Recorded EBV and CMV exposure existed for most children. General study results and limits: Minor non-naive CD45RA+ populations, like EMRA or stem memory, might contaminate naive sorts.

CDR1 is DFQATT, CDR2 SNEGSKA, per germline (reference sequence). The CDR3 length is 14 residues. V lost 3 bases and J lost 0, with 9 bases in between. Treatment given: PENTA 11 planned treatment interruption arm or continuous ART arm. At least 24 weeks of at least three-drug ART, in children 2 to 15 years. Naive CD4+ CD45RA+ CD45RO- T cells were sorted from thawed PBMCs. This clonotype was detected ten times or more. Its target is not known. Unique molecular identifiers were included in an RNA-based 3' RACE TCR library. TCRdb re-derived calls from the 3' RACE reads in MiXCR, one entry per CDR3 protein. Of approximately 89,000 distinct CDR3 sequences in the sample, under 8% are singletons; the top ten hold more than 0.95%.

This receptor was obtained from a pool of human donors with HIV. The specimen comprised CD45RA+ CD4+ T cells from PBMCs, pooled from several time points, sampled from a donor given antiretroviral therapy, either interrupted or continuous. The subset here: naive CD4+ CD45RA+ CD45RO- T cells. The V gene is TRBV20-1, the J gene TRBJ2-4; D not certain. The CDR3, as DNA: TGCAGTGCTAGTGGGGTGGTAGCCAAAAACATTCAGTACTTC. It translates to CSASGVVAKNIQYF.